The rows below give T cell receptor beta chains drawn from one sample of a study of blood T cell repertoires in COVID-19. Here immunoSEQ multiplex PCR was the method, and the copy in TCRdb shows in-frame clones only, minus some. The sample has roughly 400,000 clones, less than 95% seen once. Source material: PBMCs or T cells enriched from blood (not recorded which). The source is a man younger than 35 who had recovered from COVID-19. Both conserved end residues are part of each CDR3. The order of the fields is clone size, D gene, CDR3 length, J gene, V gene, CDR3 DNA, CDR3 protein. The D gene is left open where the match is weak. Rows give clone size only sometimes, using once, few, many, or a class for an expanded clone.

>.|TRBD2|19|TRBJ2-1|TRBV7-9
TGTGCCAGCAGCTTAGCTCTAGCGGGAGGGCCCGGGTCCTACAATGAGCAGTTCTTC
CASSLALAGGPGSYNEQFF
>.|TRBD1|14|TRBJ1-6|TRBV30
TGTGCCTGGAACCTCGGACAGGGCGGGTCACCCCTCCACTTT
CAWNLGQGGSPLHF
>.|TRBD1|13|TRBJ2-1|TRBV12-3/TRBV12-4
TGTGCCAGCAAACGACAGGGGACAGTTGAGCAGTTCTTC
CASKRQGTVEQFF
>.|.|13|TRBJ2-1|TRBV2
TGTGCCAGCAGCTTGCGATTCAACAATGAGCAGTTCTTC
CASSLRFNNEQFF
>.|.|16|TRBJ2-2|TRBV15
TGTGCCACCAGCAGACAAAGGACAGAGACCACCGGGGAGCTGTTTTTT
CATSRQRTETTGELFF
>.|TRBD1|13|TRBJ1-2|TRBV27
TGTGCCAGCAGACCAGGGGGAGCCTATGGCTACACCTTC
CASRPGGAYGYTF
>.|.|14|TRBJ1-1|TRBV11-2
TGTGCCAGCAGCCTACAGGTAATGAACACTGAAGCTTTCTTT
CASSLQVMNTEAFF
>once|.|14|TRBJ1-1|TRBV5-6
TGTGCCAGCAGCTTCCGGACAGTATCCACTGAAGCTTTCTTT
CASSFRTVSTEAFF
>.|.|11|TRBJ2-3|TRBV29-1
TGCAGCGTTGAGGAGGCCAATACGCAGTATTTT
CSVEEANTQYF
>.|.|11|TRBJ1-1|TRBV19
TGTGCCAGTAGTATAGATCGGGGAGCTTTCTTT
CASSIDRGAFF
>.|.|14|TRBJ1-2|TRBV4-1
TGCGCCAGCAGCCAAGAGCGCCTTAACTATGGCTACACCTTC
CASSQERLNYGYTF
>.|TRBD1|16|TRBJ1-2|TRBV13
TGTGCCAGCAGCTTAGGGACAGGGGGATTTGGAGGTGGCTACACCTTC
CASSLGTGGFGGGYTF
>.|TRBD1|15|TRBJ1-2|TRBV7-2
TGTGCCAGCAGCGAAGGACAGGGGTTAAACCGTGGCTACACCTTC
CASSEGQGLNRGYTF
>.|.|14|TRBJ1-2|TRBV5-1
TGCGCCAGCAGCTTGGGACAGGCGGACTATGGCTACACCTTC
CASSLGQADYGYTF
>.|.|13|TRBJ2-2|TRBV5-3
TGTGCCAGAAGCTTCAGGGATTCCGGGGAGCTGTTTTTT
CARSFRDSGELFF
>.|.|14|TRBJ1-1|TRBV28
TGTGCCAGCAGTTTGACTCAGACGAACACTGAAGCTTTCTTT
CASSLTQTNTEAFF
>.|.|13|TRBJ1-6|TRBV11-2
TGTGCCAGCCAGACAGGTTTTAGTTCACCCCTCCACTTT
CASQTGFSSPLHF
>.|.|15|TRBJ2-1|TRBV24-1
TGTGCCACCAGTGATTTGTTACAGAGCTACAATGAGCAGTTCTTC
CATSDLLQSYNEQFF
>.|.|13|TRBJ2-5|TRBV3-1/TRBV3-2
TGTGCCAGCAGCCCTCCGGGCCCGGGGGCCCAGTACTTC
CASSPPGPGAQYF
>.|TRBD2|12|TRBJ2-7|TRBV30
TGTGCCGGATTAGCGGGAGCCTACGAGCAGTACTTC
CAGLAGAYEQYF
>once|TRBD1|15|TRBJ2-7|TRBV4-1
TGCGCCAGCAGCCAAGGCTCTAGACAGGGCTACGAGCAGTACTTC
CASSQGSRQGYEQYF
>.|.|15|TRBJ1-1|TRBV7-8
TGTGCCAGCAGCATGATGGGACAAAAGAACACTGAAGCTTTCTTT
CASSMMGQKNTEAFF
>.|.|15|TRBJ2-7|TRBV21-1
TGTGCCAGCAGCAAAGTTGAGGCAGGGGTCTACGAGCAGTACTTC
CASSKVEAGVYEQYF
>.|.|16|TRBJ2-1|TRBV5-6
TGTGCCAGCAGCCCCAGTGACAAAGCCTTATACAATGAGCAGTTCTTC
CASSPSDKALYNEQFF
>once|.|15|TRBJ2-3|TRBV28
TGTGCCAGCACTCCTCCGGGCGGGAGCACAGATACGCAGTATTTT
CASTPPGGSTDTQYF
>.|.|14|TRBJ2-2|TRBV11-2
TGTGCCAGCAGCTCAACCCGGGGATCCGGGGAGCTGTTTTTT
CASSSTRGSGELFF
>.|TRBD1|16|TRBJ1-5|TRBV19
TGTGCCAGTATGACAGGGATGCGGGGTGGCAATCAGCCCCAGCATTTT
CASMTGMRGGNQPQHF
>.|TRBD2|15|TRBJ2-1|TRBV11-2
TGTGCCAGCAGCAAAGCCGCGGGGGGCCCTCGGGAGCAGTTCTTC
CASSKAAGGPREQFF
>.|.|14|TRBJ1-1|TRBV5-1
TGCGCCAGCAGCCCCGTTGGGCTGAACACTGAAGCTTTCTTT
CASSPVGLNTEAFF
>.|TRBD1|15|TRBJ1-2|TRBV11-1
TGTGCCAGCCGCCCAGTAAGGGACAGCTCCTATGGCTACACCTTC
CASRPVRDSSYGYTF
>.|.|14|TRBJ1-1|TRBV5-5
TGTGCCAGCAGCTTGGATTACTTCTACCCTGAAGCTTTCTTT
CASSLDYFYPEAFF
>.|TRBD2|16|TRBJ2-2|TRBV25-1
TGTGCCAGCAGGCTAGCGGGAGGGCCGGGCACCGGGGAGCTGTTTTTT
CASRLAGGPGTGELFF
>.|.|16|TRBJ1-2|TRBV20-1
TGCAGTGCTAGTGAAACGAAGTGGAGAGTGAACTATGGCTACACCTTC
CSASETKWRVNYGYTF
>.|.|16|TRBJ1-4|TRBV5-1
TGCGCCAGCAGCTCGACCAACGGGGGGATCGGGGAAAAACTGTTTTTT
CASSSTNGGIGEKLFF
>.|.|16|TRBJ1-5|TRBV6-5
TGTGCCAGCAGTTACTCCCTGGACATAGCAGATCAGCCCCAGCATTTT
CASSYSLDIADQPQHF
>.|.|14|TRBJ1-5|TRBV2
TGTGCCAGCAGTGTTGGGCCAAACAATCAGCCCCAGCATTTT
CASSVGPNNQPQHF
>.|TRBD2|14|TRBJ2-1|TRBV4-1
TGCGCCAGCAGCCAGACTAGCGGGAGAGGGGAGCAGTTCTTC
CASSQTSGRGEQFF
>few|TRBD1|16|TRBJ1-6|TRBV5-1
TGCGCCAGCAGCTCCCCGGGACAGGGGTATAATTCACCCCTCCACTTT
CASSSPGQGYNSPLHF